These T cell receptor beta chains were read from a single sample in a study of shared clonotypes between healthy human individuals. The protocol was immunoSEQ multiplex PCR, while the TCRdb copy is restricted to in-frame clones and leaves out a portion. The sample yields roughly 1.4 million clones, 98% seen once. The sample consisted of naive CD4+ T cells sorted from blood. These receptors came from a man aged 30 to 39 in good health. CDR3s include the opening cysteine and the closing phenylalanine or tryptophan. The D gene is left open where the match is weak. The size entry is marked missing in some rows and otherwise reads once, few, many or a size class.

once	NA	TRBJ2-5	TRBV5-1	CASRLTEYQETQYF	TGCGCCAGCAGGTTAACAGAGTACCAAGAGACCCAGTACTTC
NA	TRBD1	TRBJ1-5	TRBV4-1	CASSQDRDRANNQPQHF	TGCGCCAGCAGCCAAGATCGGGACAGGGCTAACAATCAGCCCCAGCATTTT
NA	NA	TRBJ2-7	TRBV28	CASSRTGLTYEQYF	TGTGCCAGCAGTCGCACAGGGCTTACCTACGAGCAGTACTTC
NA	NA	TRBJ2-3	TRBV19	CASSIGRPDTQYF	TGTGCCAGTAGTATAGGCAGGCCGGATACGCAGTATTTT
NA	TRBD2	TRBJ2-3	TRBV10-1	CASSDAGGFRDTQYF	TGCGCCAGCAGTGATGCGGGAGGGTTTAGAGATACGCAGTATTTT
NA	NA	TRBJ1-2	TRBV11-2	CASSLVLTRNGYTF	TGTGCCAGCAGCTTAGTCCTTACGCGAAATGGCTACACCTTC
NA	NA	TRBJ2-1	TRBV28	CASSFWQINEQFF	TGTGCCAGCAGTTTTTGGCAGATTAATGAGCAGTTCTTC
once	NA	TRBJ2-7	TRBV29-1	CSVDAGLGQYF	TGCAGCGTTGACGCGGGGCTCGGGCAGTACTTC
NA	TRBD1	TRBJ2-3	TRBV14	CASSQRTGYTDTQYF	TGTGCCAGCAGCCAAAGGACAGGGTACACAGATACGCAGTATTTT
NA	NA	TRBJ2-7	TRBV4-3	CASSQEVAGISSYEQYF	TGCGCCAGCAGCCAAGAGGTTGCGGGGATAAGCTCCTACGAGCAGTACTTC